Sequencing of this TCR beta chain was carried out in a study of CD8 T cells in Susac syndrome. Roughly 0.45 to 1 ug RNA was reverse transcribed with random hexamers. Coverage of TCR beta CDR3 amplification by immunoSEQ multiplex PCR extended to 54 Vbeta and 13 Jbeta. TCRdb analysed the immunoSEQ multiplex PCR reads with MiXCR anew, one entry per CDR3 protein. This sample has approximately 80,000 distinct CDR3 sequences, with 91% found just once. Per the germline V gene, CDR1 is SEHNR and CDR2 is FQNEAQ (reference sequence). This CDR3 has 14 residues. As for this clonotype: Mismatch with germline at one junction end may stem from a read error.

The origin of this receptor is a human donor with multiple sclerosis. The gene calls are TRBV7-9 and TRBJ1-1; tentative D call: TRBD1 (5 bases). Sequenced sample: CD8+ T cells from PBMCs. CDR3 sequence reads: CSSSRLGGNTEAFF. For the CDR3, the DNA is TGTTCCAGCAGCCGCCTGGGGGGAAACACTGAAGCTTTCTTT.